This T cell receptor (beta chain) was documented in a study of shared clonotypes between healthy human individuals. The CDR3 runs to 16 residues. Assay: immunoSEQ multiplex PCR; the TCRdb copy retains only in-frame clones and omits some. The sample has 95,000 to 120,000 clones, around 66% seen once. The TCR originated in a young woman in good health. Sequenced: memory CD8+ T cells sorted from blood. Sample subset: CD45RO+ cells pooled with CCR7-negative TemRA cells. The chain is built from TRBV21-1 and TRBJ2-1. TRBV21-1 is recorded as a pseudogene. This CDR3 is CASSKDRLGSYNEQFF. The DNA of the CDR3 is TGTGCCAGCAGCAAAGATAGGTTGGGCTCCTACAATGAGCAGTTCTTC.